This TCR beta chain was documented in a study of glioma-infiltrating T cells after dendritic cell vaccination. Study at large: Dendritic cell vaccination trial patients had either newly diagnosed or recurrent glioblastoma. General study points: Patients with more pretreatment TILs had longer time to progression and survival.

Turning to this clone: The antigen remains unidentified.

CDR1 ENHRY and CDR2 SYGVKD come from the germline V gene. The CDR3 has 16 amino acids. The ends lost 2 bases at V and 1 base at J; junction bases unmatched: 4. No glioblastoma patient carried an isocitrate dehydrogenase mutation. TCRB CDR3 was amplified from 2 ug genomic DNA or less. Only in-frame clones appear in the TCRdb table, and some are missing; sequencing was by immunoSEQ multiplex PCR. The sample yields about 67,000 clones, 81% seen once. The clonotype comes from a human donor with glioblastoma. The sample in question was blood, obtained before dendritic cell vaccination. The chain uses TRBV10-3 and TRBJ2-1; 8 nucleotides line up with TRBD1. The DNA for the CDR3 is TGTGCCATCAGTGAGCCGGGACAGGCGTCCTACAATGAGCAGTTCTTC. Translation gives CAISEPGQASYNEQFF.